Shown below are 20 T cell receptor beta chains from a single sample sequenced in a study of T cells in Graves' hyperthyroidism and ophthalmopathy. Amplification of TCR beta CDR3 regions was performed using RNA transcripts as template. When the TCR CDR3 underwent first-round RT-PCR, the HTBI primer set was used. TCRdb itself ran the multiplex PCR reads through MiXCR, one entry per CDR3 protein. Of under 350,000 distinct CDR3 sequences listed, about a sixth are singletons. The sample was blood. All receptors come from a woman in her sixties or seventies with Graves' ophthalmopathy.

This clonotype was recorded at least ten times. This chain joins TRBV7-7 and TRBJ2-7; TRBD2 agrees at 13 bases. From germline, CDR1 is SSHAT and CDR2 FNYEAQ (reference sequence). The J segment lost 6 bases and the V segment lost 5 bases, leaving 7 bases of the junction unmatched. The CDR3 is 15 amino acids. The CDR3 DNA sequence: TGTGCCAGCAGCCGCGGGACTAGCGGGATGGGCGAGCAGTACTTC. This codes for CASSRGTSGMGEQYF.

This clonotype has a count of ten or more. The rearrangement links TRBV10-3 to TRBJ2-7; TRBD1 matches 9 bases. Germline V gives CDR1 ENHRY, CDR2 SYGVKD. Trimming took 11 bases from V and 3 from J; bases not matched to a gene: 8. This CDR3 region has 13 residues. The CDR3 sequence: CAATRGQGYEQYF. As DNA, the CDR3 is TGTGCCGCTACCCGGGGACAGGGCTACGAGCAGTACTTC.

This clonotype was picked up many times. This chain joins TRBV2 and TRBJ2-7; D call uncertain. The germline CDR1 and CDR2 sequences are SNHLY and FYNNEI. The CDR3 is made up of 14 amino acids. V was clipped by 1 base and J by 3 bases, with 10 bases between them. CDR3 DNA sequence: TGTGCCAGCAGTGAAGGTAAAGGAGACTACGAGCAGTACTTC. It is translated as CASSEGKGDYEQYF.

This clonotype was observed a few times. The CDR3 reads CSVTGEFAGANVLTF. CDR3 sequence (DNA): TGCAGCGTTACAGGGGAATTCGCTGGGGCCAACGTCCTGACTTTC. This chain joins TRBV29-1 and TRBJ2-6; TRBD1 matches at 7 bases. The CDR3 consists of 15 residues. J was trimmed by 2 bases and V by 5 bases; bases with no gene match: 6. Germline values: CDR1 SQVTM, CDR2 ANQGSEA.

This clonotype has a count of ten or more. The V gene is TRBV28, the J gene TRBJ2-2, with 8 bases identical to TRBD1. The CDR3 contains 16 residues. Per germline, CDR1 MDHEN and CDR2 SYDVKM. Unmatched junction bases numbered 10, after V lost 4 bases and J lost 6 bases. In DNA, the CDR3 is TGTGCCAGCAGTTCCTGGACAGGGACCAGGTCCGGGGAGCTGTTTTTT. Protein sequence: CASSSWTGTRSGELFF.

This clonotype was recorded at least ten times. The rearrangement uses TRBV6-6 and TRBJ1-1; D perhaps matches TRBD1 (5 bases). Trimming left V 0 bases short and J 1 base short, with 12 bases between. The length of the CDR3 is 16 residues. The germline V gene has CDR1 MNHNY and CDR2 SVGAGI (reference sequence). As DNA, the CDR3 is TGTGCCAGCAGTTACTCCGGGGGATACACGAACACTGAAGCTTTCTTT. Protein sequence: CASSYSGGYTNTEAFF.

Turning to this clonotype: This may be a read error: a much more frequent sequence differs by one nucleotide. The chain has TRBV3-1 and TRBJ2-7; 7 bases agree with TRBD2. The J call may be incorrect, as the DNA end agrees better with TRBJ2-1. CDR1 and CDR2 (germline): LGHDT, YNNKEL (reference sequence). This CDR3 is built from 15 residues. The DNA of the CDR3 is TGTGCCAGCAGCCAACGTGGCGGGAGTGATTACGAGCAGTTCTTC. Its translation: CASSQRGGSDYEQFF.

The sample holds a few counts of this clonotype. The chain carries TRBV7-9 and TRBJ1-1; 8 bases match TRBD1. The CDR3 loop spans 13 amino acids. Germline loops: CDR1 SEHNR, CDR2 FQNEAQ (reference sequence). Germline trimming cut 5 bases from V and 6 bases from J; bases unmatched to any gene: 5. The CDR3 protein is CASSRETGAEAFF. The CDR3 DNA is TGTGCCAGCAGCAGGGAGACAGGGGCTGAAGCTTTCTTT.

The chain recombines TRBV19 with TRBJ1-1; D possibly corresponds to TRBD1 (6 bases). V was cut by 6 bases and J by 1 base, with 12 bases left in between. The CDR3 contains 14 residues. Germline values: CDR1 LNHDA, CDR2 SQIVND (reference sequence). The CDR3 region is CASREDRKNTEAFF. DNA for the CDR3: TGTGCCAGTAGAGAGGACAGAAAGAACACTGAAGCTTTCTTT.

This clonotype was detected many times. V is TRBV4-2 and J is TRBJ2-7, with D maybe TRBD2 (5 bases). In germline, CDR1 is LGHNA, CDR2 YNFKEQ. Between the trimmed V and J ends, which lost 1 base and 3 bases, there was a span of 16 bases. The CDR3 loop spans 16 amino acids. The CDR3: CASSQAGNSRDYEQYF. In DNA, the CDR3 is TGTGCCAGCAGCCAAGCCGGGAACAGTCGGGACTACGAGCAGTACTTC.

This clonotype was counted only a few times. V and J are TRBV5-1 and TRBJ2-2; no clear D gene. The CDR3 is made up of 14 amino acids. Germline assignment: CDR1 SGHRS and CDR2 YFSETQ. The V and J ends lost 1 base and 1 base respectively, with 5 bases between them. CDR3 region: CASSLSMNTGELFF. CDR3 coding DNA: TGCGCCAGCAGCTTGAGTATGAACACCGGGGAGCTGTTTTTT.

Turning to this clonotype: A much larger clone sits a single nucleotide away, making a read error possible. The gene calls are TRBV10-3 and TRBJ1-2; D remains ambiguous. This CDR3 contains 13 residues. The germline gives CDR1 ENHRY, CDR2 SYGVKD. V was pared by 8 bases and J by 0 bases, with 10 bases between. The CDR3 DNA reads TGTGCCATCCGTGTGGAGACTAACTATGGCTACACCTTC. This translates into CAIRVETNYGYTF.

This clonotype was counted many times. The gene calls are TRBV6-5 and TRBJ2-1, with D possibly matching TRBD2 (5 bases). Looked up from germline, CDR1 is MNHEY and CDR2 is SVGAGI. The CDR3 loop spans 15 amino acids. The germline V and J ends were trimmed by 0 bases and 5 bases, with 11 bases remaining between them. The CDR3 DNA sequence: TGTGCCAGCAGTTACTCAAACCCCGGGGACAATGAGCAGTTCTTC. It encodes CASSYSNPGDNEQFF.

This clonotype was seen many times. This chain uses TRBV7-9 with TRBJ1-1; D gene ambiguous. Germline V gene sequence: CDR1 SEHNR, CDR2 FQNEAQ (reference sequence). Trimming pared 1 base from V and 1 base from J, leaving 7 bases between. The CDR3 consists of 14 residues. CDR3 in amino acids: CASSLESRNTEAFF. In nucleotides, the CDR3 is TGTGCCAGCAGCTTAGAATCACGGAACACTGAAGCTTTCTTT.

This clonotype has at least ten counts. This chain uses TRBV6-1 with TRBJ2-7, with D perhaps matching TRBD1 (5 bases). Trimming took 8 bases from V and 0 from J, leaving 8 bases between them. The CDR3 contains 12 residues. Germline-derived CDR1 and CDR2 are MNHNS and SASEGT. CDR3 nucleotides: TGTGCCAGCGGACACTTCTCCTACGAGCAGTACTTC. Translation: CASGHFSYEQYF.

V usage is TRBV2 and J usage is TRBJ2-2, with unresolved D. The CDR3 spans 14 residues. V lost 7 bases, J lost 7 bases, and 16 bases lay in between. Germline V CDR1 and CDR2: SNHLY, FYNNEI. Here the CDR3 reads CASNALGLDGELFF. CDR3 bases: TGTGCCAGCAATGCATTGGGTCTGGACGGGGAGCTGTTTTTT. The variable domain in full, with the rest retrieved from reference TRBV2 and TRBJ2-2, is EPEVTQTPSHQVTQMGQEVILRCVPISNHLYFYWYRQILGQKVEFLVSFYNNEISEKSEIFDDQFSVERPDGSNFTLKIRSTKLEDSAMYFCASNALGLDGELFFGEGSRLTVL.

The genes are TRBV3-1 and TRBJ2-1; 8 bases align to TRBD2. V dropped 2 bases and J dropped 6; count of bases not matched to a gene: 3. The CDR3 is made up of 14 amino acids. The germline V gene has CDR1 LGHDT and CDR2 YNNKEL (reference sequence). The CDR3 spells CASSQRGLVNEQFF. The CDR3 DNA is TGTGCCAGCAGCCAACGGGGACTAGTCAATGAGCAGTTCTTC.

In this sample, this clonotype turned up many times. The rearrangement uses TRBV7-2 and TRBJ1-4; TRBD1 matches 9 bases. In germline, CDR1 is SGHTA, CDR2 FQGNSA. The V gene end was trimmed by 6 bases and the J gene end by 7 bases; junction bases not matched to a gene: 6. The CDR3 is made up of 14 amino acids. DNA for the CDR3: TGTGCCAGCAGTTCGGACAGGGGAGGTGAAAAACTGTTTTTT. Protein product: CASSSDRGGEKLFF.

This clonotype was seen only a few times. The genes are TRBV9 and TRBJ1-4; 8 positions match TRBD1. V trimming: 3 bases; J trimming: 4 bases; junction bases outside the gene matches: 8. Germline V lookup: CDR1 SGDLS, CDR2 YYNGEE. This CDR3 has 16 residues. The CDR3 reads CASSAATGQVNEKLFF. CDR3 DNA sequence: TGTGCCAGCAGCGCGGCCACGGGACAGGTTAATGAAAAACTGTTTTTT.

In this sample, this clonotype turned up many times. This chain uses TRBV7-9 with TRBJ2-1; D is undetermined. The germline V and J ends were trimmed by 5 bases and 4 bases, with 21 bases remaining between them. The CDR3 has 17 amino acids. Germline values: CDR1 SEHNR, CDR2 FQNEAQ (reference sequence). The CDR3, as DNA: TGTGCCAGCAGCCGGGCCTTGGGCCTTCAGGATTACAATGAGCAGTTCTTC. Translated, it gives CASSRALGLQDYNEQFF.